This record looks at one T cell receptor (beta chain) sequence and its context. What it recognizes is unknown. Time point described: newly diagnosed GD, antithyroid drugs for less than 3 months. Scientists built the TCR library using RNA that was extracted from PBMCs. The data originate from a study of regulatory T cells in long-lasting Graves disease. General study results and limits: More public clonotypes were shared by persistent patients (approximately 3,000) than by new patients (roughly 970).

The authors built TCR beta libraries using iRepertoire HTBI primers and Arm-PCR of CDR3 regions. TCRdb itself ran the multiplex PCR reads through MiXCR, one entry per CDR3 protein. The repertoire holds over 500,000 distinct CDR3 sequences, with about 16% as singletons. Trimming stripped 8 bases from V and 0 bases from J, with 16 bases between. The CDR3 has 15 residues. Germline CDR1 and CDR2: MNHEY and SVGEGT. These same data were also listed under a study on T cells in Graves' hyperthyroidism and ophthalmopathy.

The sequenced sample was peripheral blood mononuclear cells (PBMCs), obtained at new diagnosis, from a patient treated with antithyroid drugs. This clonotype was sampled from a man aged 18-30 years with Graves disease. The chain carries TRBV6-2 or TRBV6-3 and TRBJ2-5, with D possibly being TRBD1 (5 bases). The CDR3 region has the DNA TGTGCCAGCTCTTATGACAGACAGTACCAAGAGACCCAGTACTTC. Amino acids: CASSYDRQYQETQYF.